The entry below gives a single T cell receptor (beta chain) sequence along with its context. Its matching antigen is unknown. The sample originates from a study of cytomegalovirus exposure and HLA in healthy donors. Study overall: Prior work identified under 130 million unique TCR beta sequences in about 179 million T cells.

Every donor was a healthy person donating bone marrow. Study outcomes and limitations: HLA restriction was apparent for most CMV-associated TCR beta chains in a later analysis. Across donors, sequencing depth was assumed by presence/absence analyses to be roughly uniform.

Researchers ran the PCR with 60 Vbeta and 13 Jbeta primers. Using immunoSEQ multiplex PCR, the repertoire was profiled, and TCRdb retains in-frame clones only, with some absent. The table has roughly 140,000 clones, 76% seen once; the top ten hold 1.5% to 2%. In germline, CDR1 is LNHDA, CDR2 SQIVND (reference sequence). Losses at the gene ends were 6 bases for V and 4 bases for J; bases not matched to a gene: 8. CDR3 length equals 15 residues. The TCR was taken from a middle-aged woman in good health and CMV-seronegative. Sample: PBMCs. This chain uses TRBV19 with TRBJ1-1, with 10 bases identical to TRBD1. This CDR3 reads CASRTTGGRGTEAFF. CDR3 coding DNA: TGTGCCAGTAGAACGACAGGGGGCCGGGGCACTGAAGCTTTCTTT.